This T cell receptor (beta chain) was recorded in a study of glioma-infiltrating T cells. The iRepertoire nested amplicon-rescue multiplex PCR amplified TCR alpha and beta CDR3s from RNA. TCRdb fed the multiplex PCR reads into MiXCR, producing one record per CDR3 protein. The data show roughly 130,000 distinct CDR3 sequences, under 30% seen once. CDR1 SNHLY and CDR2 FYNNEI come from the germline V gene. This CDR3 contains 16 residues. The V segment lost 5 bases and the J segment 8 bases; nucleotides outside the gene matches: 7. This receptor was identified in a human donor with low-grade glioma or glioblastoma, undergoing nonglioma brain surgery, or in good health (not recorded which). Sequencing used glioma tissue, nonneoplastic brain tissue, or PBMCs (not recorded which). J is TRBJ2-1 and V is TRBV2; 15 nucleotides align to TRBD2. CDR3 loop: CASSYRTSGGADEQFF. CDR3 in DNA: TGTGCCAGCAGTTATAGGACTAGCGGGGGGGCCGATGAGCAGTTCTTC.